This T cell receptor beta chain was recorded in a study of human T cells and chemical hapten exposure (dated by TCRdb to the early 2020s). Concerning the study at large: Libraries were pooled for sequencing, and per-sample TCR yields varied mainly because of small differences in library volumes within the pool. The study tracked peripheral blood TCR repertoire changes in vivo during primary and secondary sensitization to the hapten diphenylcyclopropenone (DPC) in alopecia patients. For every blood RNA sample, sequencing covered both the TCR alpha and TCR beta chains. What the research found in general, with its limitations: No change with DPC sensitization was found in the number of TCRs above 1 in 1000 frequency, and no evidence of global repertoire structure alterations was found. After repeated subsampling, changes were observed in the strength of the expansion versus patch-test correlation and in the threshold at which the correlation became significant.

The sample's time point label, decoded: healthy volunteer bleed at 2 weeks. Unfractionated whole blood was collected in Tempus Blood RNA tubes, and total RNA was extracted from that blood. As TCR sequencing controls, a handful of healthy volunteers were used, with blood taken at day 0, 2 weeks and 6 weeks. According to the germline V gene, CDR1 reads SNHLY and CDR2 reads FYNNEI. The CDR3 goes from the cysteine to the phenylalanine over 14 residues. The read is trimmed to its CDR3 DNA, 42 bases read in frame from base 1. The germline V and J ends show losses of 6 bases and 0 bases respectively, and no gene match explains 4 bases of the junction. This clonotype came up many times. The antigen it recognizes is unknown. No quality values exist for individual bases; no much larger clone is one base distant. Library preparation employed RACE. The sequencing machine was a NextSeq 500. During library preparation, unique molecular identifiers were attached to individual cDNA molecules so that TCRs could be counted in a quantitative, reproducible way. In the authors' own workflow: A median of around 100,000 TCRs per sample was observed, with a range of about 23,224 to 690,600. V, J and CDR3 annotation of the TCR reads was carried out using the Decombinator software suite. For PS versus PT1 abundance plots, all samples were subsampled to the same number of TCRs (28,000). TCRs were defined as expanded if absent before sensitization and observed at least eight times at the 2-week time point. TCRdb applied fastp at Q25 and MiXCR to the public reads, then kept only in-frame beta chains. CDR3 protein sequences are deduplicated, and each keeps its most common genes and DNA. Here the V and J calls rest on TCRdb's processing, not on the authors' analysis. The sample table shows tens of thousands of distinct CDR3 sequences, and approximately 8.2% are seen once. The ten largest clones represent 2.5% to 3% of the sample.

The material sequenced was whole blood. This receptor was identified in a female donor in good health. Some clones in this sample may be carry-over from other donors' samples. This receptor chain uses TRBV2 and TRBJ2-7, and 8 junctional nucleotides match TRBD2. This receptor has the CDR3 CASRGGLASYEQYF. In nucleotide form, the sequence is TGTGCCAGCAGAGGAGGACTAGCCTCCTACGAGCAGTACTTC.